Included here is one T cell receptor (beta chain) sequence, with context. Its matching antigen is unknown. These data come from a study of beta chain features in type 1 diabetes. Overall study context: Sorted cell examination encompassed 100,000,000 or so cells across all samples.

Every sorted population was more than 98% pure. Regarding the study as a whole: The study notes PCR might favor shorter templates equally in patients and controls. Patients with Type 1 diabetes showed moderately but significantly shorter TCRB CDR3s in all four CD4+ subsets.

Looked up from germline, CDR1 is GTSNPN and CDR2 is SVGIG (reference sequence). Trimming removed 5 bases from V and 6 bases from J; junction bases left unmatched: 13. There are 15 residues in the CDR3. Expressed TCRB transcripts were sequenced after all isolated RNA was converted to cDNA. TCRdb's table, derived via immunoSEQ multiplex PCR, lists solely in-frame clones and lacks some. The table records 200,000 to 250,000 clones, 11% of them present only once. The sample taken for sequencing was central memory CD4+ T cells from blood. V gene TRBV30 combines with J gene TRBJ2-1, with TRBD2 matching over 7 bases. The clonotype originates from a man between 18 and 29 years old in good health. Written as DNA, the CDR3 is TGTGCCTGGCGACATCGAGACCCGGGGGGCAATGAGCAGTTCTTC. Its protein is CAWRHRDPGGNEQFF.